This T cell receptor (beta chain) was identified during a study of T cell repertoires in cytomegalovirus infection. Findings and limits, study-wide: HLA-C-restricted CMV-specific TCR beta clonotypes were dominant in the ex vivo response.

As concerns this clonotype: Its antigen is unidentified.

The CDR3 runs to 14 residues. J gave up 6 bases and V 7 bases, and 8 bases lay outside the gene matches. CDR1 is LNHDA and CDR2 is SQIVND in the germline V gene (reference sequence). TCRdb ran MiXCR on the reads and lists one entry per CDR3 protein. This sample has 900,000 to 950,000 distinct CDR3 sequences, with roughly 30% found just once. This sequence originates from a human donor in good health (CMV status not recorded). Some clones in this sample may be carry-over from other donors' samples. Specimen: cultured CD8+ T cells from PBMCs, collected from culture after CMV antigen stimulation. This chain uses TRBV19 with TRBJ1-5; the match to TRBD1 covers 8 bases. In DNA, the CDR3 is TGTGCCAGTACCCCGGGACAGGTACTTCAGCCCCAGCATTTT. Translating it yields CASTPGQVLQPQHF.